Presented here are 18 T cell receptor beta chains from one specimen sequenced in a study of identical twins (TCRdb year 2016). The library was produced with 5' RACE. The sequencing machine was an Illumina HiSeq 2000. Using fastp at Q25 and MiXCR, TCRdb reprocessed the public reads and kept productive beta chains. A single entry per CDR3 protein holds the most common genes and DNA from its merged rows. The sample profile shows roughly 630,000 distinct CDR3 sequences; under 8.5% of them were found once. The ten largest account for roughly 1.6% of the sample. These data were also reused for a study on yellow fever vaccine responses in identical twins.

The specimen was PBMCs. The receptors derive from a woman aged 18-29 years in good health.

The chain links TRBV4-1 to TRBJ2-5, with D perhaps given as TRBD1 or TRBD2 (6 bases each). The germline V gene has CDR1 MGHRA and CDR2 YSYEKL. The V end lost 0 bases, the J end lost 1 base, and 12 bases lay between the germline ends. CDR3 length: 16 residues. In nucleotides, the CDR3 is TGCGCCAGCAGCCAAGAGTGGACGGGGGCCCAAGAGACCCAGTACTTC. Its translation is CASSQEWTGAQETQYF.

In this sample, this clonotype turned up many times. V usage is TRBV7-2 and J usage is TRBJ1-3; D not resolved. V lost 5 bases and J 1 base, leaving 6 bases between the germline ends. The germline V gene encodes CDR1 SGHTA and CDR2 FQGNSA. The CDR3 extends over 13 amino acids. The CDR3 region is CASSRPSGNTIYF. CDR3 coding DNA: TGTGCCAGCAGCCGTCCTTCTGGAAACACCATATATTTT.

This clonotype appeared many times. The J gene is TRBJ1-4, the V gene TRBV4-1; TRBD1 aligns across 7 bases. The junction had 13 bases not matched to a gene; V was cut back by 5 bases and J by 7 bases. Germline V lookup: CDR1 MGHRA, CDR2 YSYEKL. The CDR3 totals 16 residues. CDR3 in amino acids: CASSRNYGTAFEKLFF. The CDR3 DNA sequence: TGCGCCAGCAGCAGAAATTACGGGACAGCCTTTGAAAAACTGTTTTTT.

The chain couples TRBV28 to TRBJ2-7, with 7 bases lining up with TRBD1. This CDR3 has 13 amino acids. Trimming removed 7 bases from V and 2 bases from J; junction bases left unmatched: 5. Germline lookup yields CDR1 MDHEN and CDR2 SYDVKM. CDR3 DNA: TGTGCCAGCATTGGAACAGGGGCCTACGAGCAGTACGTC. Amino acids: CASIGTGAYEQYV.

This clonotype was counted only a few times. The rearrangement joins TRBV6-5 to TRBJ2-7; D tentatively reads TRBD1 or TRBD2 (5 bases each). This CDR3 is built from 14 residues. Germline-derived CDR1 and CDR2 are MNHEY and SVGAGI. The ends were cut back, 4 bases at V and 3 bases at J, with 13 bases in the middle. The CDR3 loop reads CASSSSGPGYEQYV. CDR3 in DNA: TGTGCCAGCAGTTCATCGGGGCCTGGCTACGAGCAGTACGTC.

A few counts support this clonotype. CDR3 nucleotide sequence: TGTGCCAGCATACCCCGAGCGGCCCCCACAGATACGCAGTATTTT. It specifies CASIPRAAPTDTQYF. The chain links TRBV5-5 to TRBJ2-3; D perhaps matches TRBD2 (5 bases). The CDR3 sequence is 15 residues long. V lost 6 bases to trimming and J lost 2 bases, with 16 bases between them. Germline V gene data show CDR1 as SGHKS and CDR2 as YYEKEE (reference sequence). The variable domain in full, with the rest retrieved from reference TRBV5-5 and TRBJ2-3, is DAGVTQSPTHLIKTRGQQVTLRCSPISGHKSVSWYQQVLGQGPQFIFQYYEKEERGRGNFPDRFSARQFPNYSSELNVNALLLGDSALYLCASIPRAAPTDTQYFGPGTRLTVL.

The rearrangement uses TRBV6-1 and TRBJ1-5; perhaps TRBD1 as D (6 bases). Germline CDR1 and CDR2: MNHNS and SASEGT. The CDR3 runs 15 residues. The germline V and J ends were trimmed by 4 bases and 5 bases, with 15 bases remaining between them. The CDR3 reads CASSGGGAGYQPQHF. CDR3 DNA: TGTGCCAGCAGTGGGGGGGGGGCGGGCTATCAGCCCCAGCATTTT.

CDR3 sequence: CASSPGTAIAKNIQYF. The CDR3 nucleotides read TGTGCCAGCAGCCCAGGGACAGCCATAGCCAAAAACATTCAGTACTTC. The chain has TRBV14 and TRBJ2-4; TRBD1 agrees at 7 bases. The CDR3 length is 16 residues. The trim removed 4 bases at V and 0 bases at J, leaving 6 bases unmatched. The germline V gene encodes CDR1 SGHDN and CDR2 FVKESK.

The rearrangement uses TRBV4-2 and TRBJ2-7; 13 bases match TRBD2. Losses at the gene ends were 3 bases for V and 7 bases for J; bases not matched to a gene: 18. The CDR3 sequence is 19 residues long. In germline, CDR1 is LGHNA, CDR2 YNFKEQ. CDR3 sequence reads: CASSHRTSGSPTSNGEQYF. The CDR3 nucleotides read TGTGCCAGCAGCCACCGGACTAGCGGGAGCCCCACTAGTAATGGGGAGCAGTACTTC.

This chain connects TRBV6-2 or TRBV6-3 to TRBJ2-7; D is unclear. Germline CDR1 MNHEY, CDR2 SVGEGT. The length of the CDR3 is 15 residues. V gave up 0 bases and J gave up 2 bases, with 11 bases separating them. CDR3 protein: CASSYSPAMTYEQYF. The CDR3 region has the DNA TGTGCCAGCAGTTACTCTCCGGCCATGACCTACGAGCAGTACTTC.

This clonotype has a count of ten or more. Here the CDR3 reads CASRSDSYEQYF. As DNA, the CDR3 is TGTGCCAGTCGAAGTGATTCCTACGAGCAGTACTTC. The chain couples TRBV6-2 or TRBV6-3 to TRBJ2-7; D is unresolved. The V and J ends lost 9 bases and 1 base respectively, with 10 bases between them. The germline V gene encodes CDR1 MNHEY and CDR2 SVGEGT. CDR3 size: 12 residues.

The chain links TRBV20-1 to TRBJ2-5; no reliable D call. Germline assignment: CDR1 DFQATT and CDR2 SNEGSKA (reference sequence). There are 13 residues in the CDR3. V was clipped by 2 bases and J by 2 bases, with 9 bases between them. CDR3 region: CSARLMGQETQYF. The DNA of the CDR3 is TGCAGTGCTAGATTGATGGGTCAAGAGACCCAGTACTTC.

The rearrangement uses TRBV7-9 and TRBJ2-7; 7 positions match TRBD1. The length of the CDR3 is 13 residues. V was pared by 5 bases and J by 3 bases, with 4 bases of the junction left unmatched. Germline V gives CDR1 SEHNR, CDR2 FQNEAQ (reference sequence). CDR3: CASSRDSIYEQYF. The DNA for the CDR3 is TGTGCCAGCAGCCGGGACAGTATCTACGAGCAGTACTTC.

This clonotype was counted at least ten times. This chain links TRBV3-1 with TRBJ2-7; TRBD2 aligns across 7 bases. Germline V lookup: CDR1 LGHDT, CDR2 YNNKEL (reference sequence). V lost 4 bases and J lost 2; bases outside the gene matches: 5. The CDR3 length is 14 residues. The CDR3 DNA sequence: TGTGCCAGCAGCCGTGGGCGGGAGACCTACGAGCAGTACTTC. This encodes CASSRGRETYEQYF.

This clonotype was counted a few times. The rearrangement joins TRBV20-1 to TRBJ1-1; D is unresolved. Germline CDR1 is DFQATT and CDR2 is SNEGSKA (reference sequence). V shed 2 bases and J shed 1 base, with 8 bases lying between them. The CDR3 spans 13 residues. In DNA, the CDR3 is TGCAGTGCTAGACCTGGATGGAACACTGAAGCTTTCTTT. Its protein is CSARPGWNTEAFF.

This clonotype was seen many times. The chain employs TRBV7-9 and TRBJ1-2, with TRBD1 matching 7 bases. CDR1 and CDR2 (germline): SEHNR, FQNEAQ (reference sequence). Trimming removed 6 bases from V and 8 bases from J; junction bases left unmatched: 6. This CDR3 is built from 12 residues. CDR3: CASSPDRPGYTF. DNA for the CDR3: TGTGCCAGCAGTCCGGACAGGCCCGGCTACACCTTC.

This clonotype has a handful of counts. The chain couples TRBV9 to TRBJ1-3; perhaps TRBD1 as D (5 bases). Germline loops: CDR1 SGDLS, CDR2 YYNGEE. The V end was cut by 4 bases, the J end by 2 bases, with 16 bases between. The CDR3 is made up of 16 amino acids. In nucleotides, the CDR3 is TGTGCCAGCAGCCCGAGAGGAGGGGCTGCTGGAAACACCATATATTTT. It is translated as CASSPRGGAAGNTIYF.

V and J are TRBV6-7 and TRBJ1-3; D is uncertain. TRBV6-7 is an open reading frame, and its role is uncertain. This CDR3 region has 14 residues. The V end lost 4 bases, the J end lost 0 bases, and 7 bases lay between the germline ends. The CDR3 DNA sequence: TGTGCCAGCAGTTGGTTTCCCTCTGGAAACACCATATATTTT. This translates into CASSWFPSGNTIYF.